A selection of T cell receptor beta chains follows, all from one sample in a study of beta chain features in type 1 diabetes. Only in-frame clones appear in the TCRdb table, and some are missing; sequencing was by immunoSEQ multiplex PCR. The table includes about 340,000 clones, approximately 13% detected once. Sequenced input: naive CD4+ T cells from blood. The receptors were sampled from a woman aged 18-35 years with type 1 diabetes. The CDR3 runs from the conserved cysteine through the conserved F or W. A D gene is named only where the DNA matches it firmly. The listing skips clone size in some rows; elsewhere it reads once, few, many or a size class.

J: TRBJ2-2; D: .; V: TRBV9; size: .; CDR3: CASASTGKNTGELFF; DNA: TGTGCCAGCGCCTCCACGGGGAAGAACACCGGGGAGCTGTTTTTT
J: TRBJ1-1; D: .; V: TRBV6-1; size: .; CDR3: CASTGLLRNTEAFF; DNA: TGTGCCAGCACAGGGCTTCTTCGAAACACTGAAGCTTTCTTT
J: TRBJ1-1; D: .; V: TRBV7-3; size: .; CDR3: CASSLDPSGGTEAFF; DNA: TGTGCCAGCAGCTTAGATCCGTCAGGTGGCACTGAAGCTTTCTTT
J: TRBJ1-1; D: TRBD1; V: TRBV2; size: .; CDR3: CASIGTGPFTEAFF; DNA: TGTGCCAGCATTGGGACAGGGCCCTTCACTGAAGCTTTCTTT
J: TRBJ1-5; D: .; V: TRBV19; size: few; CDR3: CASSIVLGYSNQPQHF; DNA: TGTGCCAGTAGTATAGTTCTGGGCTATAGCAATCAGCCCCAGCATTTT
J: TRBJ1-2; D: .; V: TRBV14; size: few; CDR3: CASSQVGADYGYTF; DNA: TGTGCCAGCAGCCAAGTAGGGGCAGACTATGGCTACACCTTC
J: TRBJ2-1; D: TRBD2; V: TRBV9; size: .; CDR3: CASSAGTSVPQFF; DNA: TGTGCCAGCAGCGCCGGGACTAGTGTACCTCAGTTCTTC
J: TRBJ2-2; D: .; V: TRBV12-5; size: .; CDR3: CASGAQGRAGELFF; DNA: TGTGCTAGTGGCGCCCAGGGGAGGGCCGGGGAGCTGTTTTTT
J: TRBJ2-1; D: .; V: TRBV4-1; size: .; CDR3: CASSQDAGLAKIYNEQFF; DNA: TGCGCCAGCAGCCAAGATGCGGGCCTAGCCAAAATCTACAATGAGCAGTTCTTC
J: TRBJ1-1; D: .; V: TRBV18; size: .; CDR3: CASSPSDRRNTEAFF; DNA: TGTGCCAGCTCACCTAGTGACAGGAGGAACACTGAAGCTTTCTTT
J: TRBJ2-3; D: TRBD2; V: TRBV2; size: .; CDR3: CASSETSGTDTQYF; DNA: TGTGCCAGCAGTGAAACTAGCGGCACAGATACGCAGTATTTT
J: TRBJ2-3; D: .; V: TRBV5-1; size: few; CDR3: CASSRGTHGTDTQYF; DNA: TGCGCCAGCAGCAGGGGGACCCACGGCACAGATACGCAGTATTTT
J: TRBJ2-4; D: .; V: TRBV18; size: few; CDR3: CASSPAQGQNIQYF; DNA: TGTGCCAGCTCACCGGCCCAGGGCCAAAACATTCAGTACTTC
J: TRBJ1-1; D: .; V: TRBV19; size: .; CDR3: CASTGRENTEAFF; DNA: TGTGCCAGTACAGGACGGGAGAACACTGAAGCTTTCTTT
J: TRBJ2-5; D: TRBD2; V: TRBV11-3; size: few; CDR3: CATGEGRETQYF; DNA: TGTGCCACCGGGGAGGGAAGGGAGACCCAGTACTTC
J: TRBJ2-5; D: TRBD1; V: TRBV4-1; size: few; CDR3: CASSKGDSQETQYF; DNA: TGCGCCAGCAGCAAAGGGGACAGCCAAGAGACCCAGTACTTC
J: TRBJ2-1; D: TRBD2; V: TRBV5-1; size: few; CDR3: CASRDTGTSVNEQFF; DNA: TGCGCCAGCCGAGACACCGGGACTAGCGTTAATGAGCAGTTCTTC
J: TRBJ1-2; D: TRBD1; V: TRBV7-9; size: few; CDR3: CASSLDRGDGYTF; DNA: TGTGCCAGCAGCTTGGACAGGGGCGATGGCTACACCTTC
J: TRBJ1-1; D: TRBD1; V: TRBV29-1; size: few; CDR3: CSVHGQGGTEAFF; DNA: TGCAGCGTCCACGGACAGGGCGGCACTGAAGCTTTCTTT
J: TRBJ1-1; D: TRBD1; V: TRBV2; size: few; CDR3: CASSLGQTYTEAFF; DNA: TGTGCCAGCAGTCTGGGACAGACCTACACTGAAGCTTTCTTT
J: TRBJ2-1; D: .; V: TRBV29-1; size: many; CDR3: CSVEVADEQFF; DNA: TGCAGCGTTGAAGTGGCGGATGAGCAGTTCTTC
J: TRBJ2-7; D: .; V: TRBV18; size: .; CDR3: CASSPVPGGLRGSYEQYF; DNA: TGTGCCAGCTCGCCGGTCCCTGGGGGGTTAAGAGGCTCCTACGAGCAGTACTTC
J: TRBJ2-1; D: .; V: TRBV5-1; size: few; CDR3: CASSLAGRYNEQFF; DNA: TGCGCCAGCAGCTTGGCTGGGAGGTACAATGAGCAGTTCTTC
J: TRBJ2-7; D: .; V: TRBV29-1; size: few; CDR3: CSVEDSRGGEQYF; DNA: TGCAGCGTTGAAGACTCAAGGGGAGGTGAGCAGTACTTC
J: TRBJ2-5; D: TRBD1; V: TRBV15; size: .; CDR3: CATSRDRGTETQYF; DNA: TGTGCCACCAGCAGGGACAGGGGGACAGAGACCCAGTACTTC
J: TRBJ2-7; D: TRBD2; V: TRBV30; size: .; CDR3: CAWGTSSPAQYF; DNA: TGTGCCTGGGGGACTAGTTCCCCCGCGCAGTACTTC
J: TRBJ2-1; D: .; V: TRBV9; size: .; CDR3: CASSVAADTYNEQFF; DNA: TGTGCCAGCAGCGTAGCGGCAGACACCTACAATGAGCAGTTCTTC
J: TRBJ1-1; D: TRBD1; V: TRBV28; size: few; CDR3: CASSLQGEAFF; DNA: TGTGCCAGCAGTCTACAGGGGGAAGCTTTCTTT
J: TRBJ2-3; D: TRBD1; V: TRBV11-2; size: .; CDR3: CASSLDYWDRGLTDTQYF; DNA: TGTGCCAGCAGCTTAGATTATTGGGACAGGGGACTCACAGATACGCAGTATTTT
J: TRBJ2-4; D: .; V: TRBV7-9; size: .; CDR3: CASSLDLGKNIQYF; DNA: TGTGCCAGCAGCTTAGATCTCGGGAAAAACATTCAGTACTTC
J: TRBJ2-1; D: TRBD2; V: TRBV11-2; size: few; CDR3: CASSLVASGRAGEQFF; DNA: TGTGCCAGCAGCTTAGTAGCTAGCGGGAGGGCCGGTGAGCAGTTCTTC
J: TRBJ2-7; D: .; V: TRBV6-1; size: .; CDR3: CASSDAGYEQYF; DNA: TGTGCCAGCAGTGATGCAGGGTATGAGCAGTACTTC
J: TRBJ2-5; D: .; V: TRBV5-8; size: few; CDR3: CASTVVRDRETQYF; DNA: TGTGCCAGCACGGTTGTCCGGGATCGGGAGACCCAGTACTTC
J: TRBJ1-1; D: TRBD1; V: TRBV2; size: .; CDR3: CASSARGDTEAFF; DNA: TGTGCCAGCAGTGCCAGGGGGGACACTGAAGCTTTCTTT
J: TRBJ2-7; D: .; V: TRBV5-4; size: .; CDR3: CASSFSPSNYEQYF; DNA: TGTGCCAGCAGCTTCTCTCCATCTAACTACGAGCAGTACTTC
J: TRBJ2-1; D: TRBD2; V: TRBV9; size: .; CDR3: CASSESGAVYNEQFF; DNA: TGTGCCAGCAGCGAAAGCGGGGCCGTATACAATGAGCAGTTCTTC
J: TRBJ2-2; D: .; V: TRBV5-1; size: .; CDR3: CASSLGTVGTGELFF; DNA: TGCGCCAGCAGCTTGGGGACAGTCGGCACCGGGGAGCTGTTTTTT
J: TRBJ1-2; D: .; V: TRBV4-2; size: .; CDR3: CASSQTPGESNYGYTF; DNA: TGTGCCAGCAGCCAAACTCCAGGGGAGTCTAACTATGGCTACACCTTC
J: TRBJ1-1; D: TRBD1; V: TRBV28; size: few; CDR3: CASSGEGQGKTEAFF; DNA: TGTGCCAGCAGCGGGGAGGGACAGGGAAAAACTGAAGCTTTCTTT
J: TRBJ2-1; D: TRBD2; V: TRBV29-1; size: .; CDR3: CSVEIPSLSGRDYNEQFF; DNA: TGCAGCGTTGAAATCCCCTCACTCAGCGGGAGGGATTACAATGAGCAGTTCTTC
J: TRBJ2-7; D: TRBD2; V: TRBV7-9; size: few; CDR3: CASSPAGGVYEQYF; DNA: TGTGCCAGCAGCCCAGCGGGAGGGGTCTACGAGCAGTACTTC
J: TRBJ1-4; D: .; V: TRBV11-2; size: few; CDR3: CASSLRATNEKLFF; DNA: TGTGCCAGCAGCTTACGGGCAACTAATGAAAAACTGTTTTTT
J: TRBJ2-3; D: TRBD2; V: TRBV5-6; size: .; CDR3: CASSLGTSGTGDTQYF; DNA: TGTGCCAGCAGCTTGGGGACTAGCGGGACCGGGGATACGCAGTATTTT
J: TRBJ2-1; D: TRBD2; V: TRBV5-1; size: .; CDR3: CASSAHVGGGGNEQFF; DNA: TGCGCCAGCAGCGCCCACGTTGGAGGCGGGGGGAATGAGCAGTTCTTC
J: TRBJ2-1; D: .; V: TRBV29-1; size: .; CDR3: CSGKRLSSYNEQFF; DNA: TGCAGCGGAAAGCGGTTGAGCTCCTACAATGAGCAGTTCTTC
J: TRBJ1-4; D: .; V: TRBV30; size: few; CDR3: CAWSVRGAGEKLFF; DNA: TGTGCCTGGAGTGTACGGGGGGCGGGAGAAAAACTGTTTTTT
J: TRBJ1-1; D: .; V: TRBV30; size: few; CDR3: CAWGGGNEAFF; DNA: TGTGCCTGGGGCGGCGGGAATGAAGCTTTCTTT
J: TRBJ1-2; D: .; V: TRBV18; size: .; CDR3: CASSPTGPRPNYGYTF; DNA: TGTGCCAGCTCACCAACAGGACCGAGGCCTAACTATGGCTACACCTTC
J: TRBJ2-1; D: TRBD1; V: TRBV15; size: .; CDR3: CATSRDPGTVIPNEQFF; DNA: TGTGCCACCAGCAGGGACCCCGGGACAGTAATTCCCAATGAGCAGTTCTTC
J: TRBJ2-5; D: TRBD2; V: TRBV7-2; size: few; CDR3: CASSLPGLALETQYF; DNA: TGTGCCAGCAGCTTACCGGGACTAGCGTTAGAGACCCAGTACTTC
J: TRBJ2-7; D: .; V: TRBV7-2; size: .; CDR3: CASLGTGSYEQYF; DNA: TGTGCCAGCTTGGGAACAGGCTCTTACGAGCAGTACTTC
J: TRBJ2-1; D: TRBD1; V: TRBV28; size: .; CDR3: CASNDRGPYNEQFF; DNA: TGTGCCAGCAACGACAGGGGGCCCTACAATGAGCAGTTCTTC
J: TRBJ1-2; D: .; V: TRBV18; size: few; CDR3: CASSAGVNYGYTF; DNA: TGTGCCAGCTCAGCAGGGGTTAACTATGGCTACACCTTC
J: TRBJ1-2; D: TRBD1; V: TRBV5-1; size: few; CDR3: CASSTRTGALGYTF; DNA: TGCGCCAGCAGCACCCGGACAGGGGCTTTAGGCTACACCTTC